This T cell receptor (beta chain) was sequenced in a study of blood T cell repertoires in COVID-19. Study information: The United States, Italy and Spain provided the acute and convalescent COVID-19 samples. PBMCs, B-cell-depleted T cells, or T cells were the source of the cDNA or gDNA that made up the material.

Per the study methods: By means of reference gene primer amplification, nucleated cell counts were estimated. TCRdb keeps only in-frame clones here, not all; method: immunoSEQ multiplex PCR. That table supplies the V and J calls and clone size; D and trimming were determined from the DNA. The data hold about 200,000 clones, with 65% to 85% observed a single time. The CDR3 runs to 15 residues. V lost 4 bases and J lost 2; bases outside the gene matches: 9. In germline, CDR1 is SGHDT, CDR2 YYEEEE. This TCR came from a woman of 80 years or more with acute or convalescent COVID-19. Source material: peripheral blood. The V and J genes are TRBV5-6 and TRBJ2-7, with TRBD1 matching over 7 bases. For the CDR3, the DNA is TGTGCCAGCAGCCCCCAGGACAGGAGTACCTACGAGCAGTACTTC. The encoded protein is CASSPQDRSTYEQYF.